The 21 T cell receptor beta chains presented below share a single source sample, sequenced in a study of T cell changes during pregnancy in multiple sclerosis. Assay used: immunoSEQ multiplex PCR; TCRdb lists only in-frame clones, some missing. The data contain about 36,000 clones, 90% to 95% of them seen just once; the ten biggest clones take up 0.45% to 0.5%. This specimen consisted of CD4+ T cells from peripheral blood mononuclear cells, obtained in the second trimester of pregnancy. The receptors were gathered from a female donor in good health, enrolled as a control in a pregnancy study.

The CDR3: CASSLGGRQGHGYTF. CDR3 DNA sequence: TGTGCCAGCAGTTTAGGGGGGCGACAGGGCCATGGCTACACCTTC. V is TRBV28 and J is TRBJ1-2; 7 bases are shared with TRBD1. Germline trimming cut 2 bases from V and 6 bases from J; bases unmatched to any gene: 9. Germline V CDR1 and CDR2: MDHEN, SYDVKM. This CDR3 comprises 15 residues.

The chain links TRBV10-3 to TRBJ1-5; 10 bases are a match to TRBD1. CDR1 and CDR2 from the germline V gene are ENHRY and SYGVKD. CDR3 size: 16 residues. The V gene end was trimmed by 7 bases and the J gene end by 3 bases; junction bases not matched to a gene: 9. CDR3 loop: CAINDRGRLDNQPQHF. The DNA for the CDR3 is TGTGCCATCAACGACAGGGGGCGCTTAGACAATCAGCCCCAGCATTTT.

The chain couples TRBV7-6 to TRBJ2-1, with TRBD2 matching 8 bases. The CDR3 consists of 14 residues. V lost 5 bases to trimming and J lost 7 bases; unmatched junction nucleotides: 7. Germline values: CDR1 SGHVS, CDR2 FNYEAQ. The CDR3 spells CASSPLTSANEQFF. CDR3 DNA sequence: TGTGCCAGCAGCCCCCTGACTAGCGCGAATGAGCAGTTCTTC.

The rearrangement links TRBV18 to TRBJ1-2, with a possible D match to TRBD1 (5 bases). Germline CDR1 KGHSH, CDR2 LQKENI. CDR3 size: 14 residues. Trimming took off 0 bases at V and 2 bases at J, with 7 bases between the two ends. In DNA form, the CDR3 reads TGTGCCAGCTCACCACCAGGGGCGAACTATGGCTACACCTTC. Amino acid sequence: CASSPPGANYGYTF.

The gene calls are TRBV15 and TRBJ2-1; 8 bases are a match to TRBD1. Germline V CDR1 and CDR2: LNHNV, YYDKDF (reference sequence). The junction had 6 bases not matched to a gene; V was cut back by 0 bases and J by 8 bases. The CDR3 runs 15 residues. The CDR3 loop reads CATSRDQDRGDEQFF. The DNA for the CDR3 is TGTGCCACCAGCAGAGACCAAGACAGGGGAGATGAGCAGTTCTTC.

V gene TRBV6-5 combines with J gene TRBJ2-1, with 8 bases aligning to TRBD1. In germline, CDR1 is MNHEY, CDR2 SVGAGI. V dropped 6 bases and J dropped 4; count of bases not matched to a gene: 8. The CDR3 consists of 15 residues. This CDR3 is CASSLSGTGYNEQFF. The CDR3 bases are TGTGCCAGCAGCCTCTCCGGGACAGGTTACAATGAGCAGTTCTTC.

This clone was picked up one time. This chain joins TRBV28 and TRBJ2-7; the D gene is possibly TRBD1 (6 bases). The CDR3 sequence is 15 residues long. CDR1 is MDHEN, CDR2 SYDVKM, per germline. The V and J ends lost 2 bases and 1 base respectively, with 12 bases between them. CDR3 in DNA: TGTGCCAGCAGTTTAGTCGGCCAGGGGTCCTACGAGCAGTACTTC. This encodes CASSLVGQGSYEQYF.

This sequence joins TRBV27 and TRBJ2-1; the match to TRBD2 covers 9 bases. V trimming: 4 bases; J trimming: 7 bases; junction bases outside the gene matches: 14. CDR3 length: 17 amino acids. The germline V gene encodes CDR1 MNHEY and CDR2 SMNVEV (reference sequence). The CDR3 loop is CASSSSSTSGVRNEQFF. As DNA, the CDR3 is TGTGCCAGCAGTTCCTCCTCGACTAGCGGCGTTCGGAATGAGCAGTTCTTC.

The V gene is TRBV4-1, the J gene TRBJ2-3, with D possibly TRBD2 on 6 matching bases. This CDR3 has 15 amino acids. Trimming removed 6 bases from V and 1 base from J, with 14 bases in between. The germline CDR1 and CDR2 sequences are MGHRA and YSYEKL. The CDR3 DNA is TGCGCCAGCAGTCTGAGGGCTAGCGGCACAGATACGCAGTATTTT. Translated: CASSLRASGTDTQYF.

The chain uses TRBV4-1 and TRBJ2-1; TRBD2 matches 9 bases. Germline CDR1 reads MGHRA; CDR2 reads YSYEKL. This CDR3 comprises 19 residues. J gave up 3 bases and V 0 bases, and 12 bases lay outside the gene matches. The CDR3 reads CASSQDSSGSRVFYNEQFF. The DNA for the CDR3 is TGCGCCAGCAGCCAAGATAGTAGCGGGAGTCGCGTCTTCTACAATGAGCAGTTCTTC.

This clone has just one count. Written as DNA, the CDR3 is TGCGCCAGCTGGGTGGGCAGGGGGGACGACAATGAGCAGTTCTTC. Protein product: CASWVGRGDDNEQFF. The chain links TRBV5-1 to TRBJ2-1; the D gene is possibly TRBD1 (7 bases). The CDR3 loop spans 15 amino acids. V shed 7 bases and J shed 5 bases, with 19 bases lying between them. Germline V gene sequence: CDR1 SGHRS, CDR2 YFSETQ. Full variable domain (outside the CDR3, taken from reference TRBV5-1 and TRBJ2-1): KAGVTQTPRYLIKTRGQQVTLSCSPISGHRSVSWYQQTPGQGLQFLFEYFSETQRNKGNFPGRFSGRQFSNSRSEMNVSTLELGDSALYLCASWVGRGDDNEQFFGPGTRLTVL.

The chain uses TRBV11-3 and TRBJ2-2; 12 positions agree with TRBD2. J was trimmed by 4 bases and V by 6 bases; bases with no gene match: 9. The CDR3 has 17 residues. Germline-derived CDR1 and CDR2 are SGHNT and YENEEA. CDR3 amino acids: CASSFRRLAGATGELFF. CDR3 bases: TGTGCCAGCAGTTTCCGTAGACTAGCGGGGGCCACCGGGGAGCTGTTTTTT.

This clone occurred a few times. The chain employs TRBV28 and TRBJ2-1, with 7 nucleotides matching TRBD2. After removal of 4 bases from V and 9 bases from J, the junction contained 15 bases not matched to a gene. This CDR3 has 16 residues. Per germline, CDR1 MDHEN and CDR2 SYDVKM. CDR3 nucleotide sequence: TGTGCCAGCAGTTCGGCAACTCGGGGAGGGCCTACTGAGCAGTTCTTC. Translating gives CASSSATRGGPTEQFF.

This rearrangement joins TRBV19 to TRBJ2-7; 7 bases line up with TRBD2. Germline values: CDR1 LNHDA, CDR2 SQIVND (reference sequence). The CDR3 is made up of 15 amino acids. The V and J ends lost 2 bases and 6 bases, in that order; junction bases with no gene match: 10. Written as DNA, the CDR3 is TGTGCCAGTAGTATAAAGTTAGCGGGCTTCGGCGAGCAGTACTTC. Its protein is CASSIKLAGFGEQYF.

The rearrangement links TRBV9 to TRBJ1-5; no definite D call. The CDR3 is 15 residues long. The V end was cut by 0 bases, the J end by 3 bases, with 10 bases between. Per the germline V gene, CDR1 is SGDLS and CDR2 is YYNGEE. The CDR3 protein is CASSVGLDYNQPQHF. In DNA form, the CDR3 reads TGTGCCAGCAGCGTAGGCTTAGACTACAATCAGCCCCAGCATTTT.

The CDR3 nucleotides read TGTGCCAGTAGTCCAAAGACGGAGAATGAGCAGTTCTTC. This gives the protein CASSPKTENEQFF. The chain uses TRBV19 and TRBJ2-1, with D hard to call. The V end was cut by 5 bases, the J end by 7 bases, with 12 bases between. This CDR3 contains 13 residues. The germline V gene has CDR1 LNHDA and CDR2 SQIVND (reference sequence).

The rearrangement uses TRBV27 and TRBJ2-1; the D is unclear. V lost 5 bases to trimming and J lost 5 bases, with 7 bases between them. Per germline, CDR1 MNHEY and CDR2 SMNVEV (reference sequence). CDR3 length: 12 residues. CDR3 coding DNA: TGTGCCAGCAGTCCGAGTGACAATGAGCAGTTCTTC. Its protein is CASSPSDNEQFF.

The chain joins TRBV7-9 to TRBJ2-7; 13 nucleotides match TRBD2. Germline V lookup: CDR1 SEHNR, CDR2 FQNEAQ (reference sequence). V trimming: 6 bases; J trimming: 6 bases; junction bases outside the gene matches: 8. The CDR3 loop spans 15 amino acids. This CDR3 reads CASSRMGLAGFEQYF. The CDR3 coding sequence is TGTGCCAGCAGTCGAATGGGACTAGCGGGGTTCGAGCAGTACTTC.

The chain joins TRBV18 to TRBJ2-3; 10 bases align to TRBD2. CDR3 length: 15 residues. Germline loops: CDR1 KGHSH, CDR2 LQKENI. V shed 3 bases and J 3 bases; nucleotides not matched to a gene: 3. The CDR3 reads CASSPPSGSTDTQYF. CDR3 sequence (DNA): TGTGCCAGCTCACCCCCTAGCGGGAGTACAGATACGCAGTATTTT.

This clone has only one observation. The chain has TRBV15 and TRBJ2-1; 9 bases align to TRBD1. CDR3 length: 18 amino acids. CDR1 is LNHNV and CDR2 is YYDKDF in the germline V gene (reference sequence). V gave up 3 bases and J gave up 4 bases; unmatched junction bases: 13. The CDR3 DNA reads TGTGCCACCAGCAGGGAAGTTTCCGGGACAGGGCTTTACAATGAGCAGTTCTTC. The encoded protein is CATSREVSGTGLYNEQFF.

This chain joins TRBV7-6 and TRBJ2-1; D unresolved. Trimming cost V 2 bases and J 5 bases, with 10 bases left between them. Per the germline V gene, CDR1 is SGHVS and CDR2 is FNYEAQ. This CDR3 has 14 amino acids. The CDR3 here is CASSLLGRNNEQFF. Written as DNA, the CDR3 is TGTGCCAGCAGCTTATTGGGCCGAAACAATGAGCAGTTCTTC. Looking up the rest from reference TRBV7-6 and TRBJ2-1 gives the full variable domain: GAGVSQSPRYKVTKRGQDVALRCDPISGHVSLYWYRQALGQGPEFLTYFNYEAQQDKSGLPNDRFSAERPEGSISTLTIQRTEQRDSAMYRCASSLLGRNNEQFFGPGTRLTVL.